These 30 T cell receptor beta chains originate from one sample sequenced in a study of a mutant IDH1 vaccine in newly diagnosed glioma. TCRdb keeps only in-frame clones here, not all; method: immunoSEQ multiplex PCR. The data show 25,000 to 40,000 clones, about 78% seen once. The sample's time point: week 11, during vaccination. Every single dose of the vaccine, 300 ug of mutant IDH1 20-mer peptide, came with topical imiquimod. No antigens are known for them. The sequenced sample was PBMCs, obtained from a glioma patient whose treatment included an IDH1 peptide vaccine. The receptors originated from a man between 25 and 39 years old with glioma.

This chain uses TRBV2 with TRBJ1-2; tentatively, D is TRBD1 (6 bases). V was clipped by 7 bases and J by 4 bases, with 28 bases between them. The CDR3 is 18 amino acids. Germline lookup yields CDR1 SNHLY and CDR2 FYNNEI. The CDR3 reads CASKARTAPPSLPYGYTF. CDR3 sequence (DNA): TGTGCCAGCAAGGCCCGGACAGCGCCTCCTTCTCTCCCCTATGGCTACACCTTC.

This clone has more than one count but fewer than ten. The chain employs TRBV5-1 and TRBJ1-5; no firm D call. This CDR3 has 16 amino acids. V dropped 0 bases and J dropped 7 bases, with 17 bases sitting between them. Per germline, CDR1 SGHRS and CDR2 YFSETQ. Written as DNA, the CDR3 is TGCGCCAGCAGCTTGGGGCCCTTGGGAAATGGGCAGCCCCAGCATTTT. Amino acid sequence: CASSLGPLGNGQPQHF.

The count of this clone is one. The gene calls are TRBV7-8 and TRBJ1-3; D is possibly TRBD1 (5 bases). V was shortened by 5 bases and J by 2 bases, with 19 bases between the two germline ends. Germline assignment: CDR1 SGHVS and CDR2 FQNEAQ. The CDR3 totals 17 residues. The CDR3 here is CASSPGTDQRPGNTIYF. The DNA for the CDR3 is TGTGCCAGCAGCCCCGGGACGGACCAGCGTCCTGGAAACACCATATATTTT.

The V and J genes are TRBV27 and TRBJ1-1, with D perhaps TRBD1 (6 bases). CDR1 is MNHEY, CDR2 SMNVEV, per germline (reference sequence). The CDR3 length is 12 residues. Deletions cut 4 bases from V and 6 bases from J, with 9 bases between. CDR3 in amino acids: CASSSRGAEAFF. In DNA form, the CDR3 reads TGTGCCAGCAGTTCCAGGGGCGCTGAAGCTTTCTTT.

The chain combines TRBV10-1 with TRBJ2-4, with 8 positions matching TRBD1. Germline lookup yields CDR1 WNHNN and CDR2 SYGVQD (reference sequence). V dropped 6 bases and J dropped 0; count of bases not matched to a gene: 22. The CDR3 is made up of 21 amino acids. In DNA, the CDR3 is TGCGCCAGCAGGAAATCACGGAGGGACAGGCCAATAATACTAGCCAAAAACATTCAGTACTTC. Its translation: CASRKSRRDRPIILAKNIQYF.

The chain carries TRBV4-2 and TRBJ1-5, with TRBD1 matching 8 bases. The germline gives CDR1 LGHNA, CDR2 YNFKEQ. V lost 6 bases to trimming and J lost 1 base; unmatched junction nucleotides: 2. There are 14 residues in the CDR3. CDR3 coding DNA: TGTGCCAGCAGGCGGACAGGGAGCAATCAGCCCCAGCATTTT. Protein sequence: CASRRTGSNQPQHF.

This clone was seen a handful of times. The rearrangement joins TRBV5-1 to TRBJ1-1, with TRBD1 matching 7 bases. CDR1 and CDR2 (germline): SGHRS, YFSETQ. This CDR3 comprises 15 residues. V dropped 4 bases and J dropped 0; count of bases not matched to a gene: 6. The CDR3 sequence is CASSIGQAVNTEAFF. The DNA for the CDR3 is TGCGCCAGCAGCATTGGACAGGCGGTGAACACTGAAGCTTTCTTT. The entire variable domain, with the rest obtained from reference TRBV5-1 and TRBJ1-1, is as follows: KAGVTQTPRYLIKTRGQQVTLSCSPISGHRSVSWYQQTPGQGLQFLFEYFSETQRNKGNFPGRFSGRQFSNSRSEMNVSTLELGDSALYLCASSIGQAVNTEAFFGQGTRLTVV.

J is TRBJ1-2 and V is TRBV5-6; D is unclear. CDR1 and CDR2 (germline): SGHDT, YYEEEE. Trimming pared 0 bases from V and 8 bases from J, leaving 14 bases between. The CDR3 contains 14 residues. The CDR3 region has the DNA TGTGCCAGCAGCTTGGACAGCAGAGGAGAAGGCTACACCTTC. Protein: CASSLDSRGEGYTF.

This chain uses TRBV23-1 with TRBJ2-6, with D maybe TRBD1 (6 bases). TRBV23-1 is annotated as an ORF whose role is uncertain. The CDR3 contains 20 residues. V lost 3 bases, J lost 0 bases, and 21 bases lay in between. CDR3 sequence: CASSHASNDRTSSGANVLTF. The CDR3 bases are TGCGCCAGCAGTCACGCCTCAAATGACAGGACAAGCTCTGGGGCCAACGTCCTGACTTTC.

The V and J genes are TRBV18 and TRBJ1-2; no clear D. The V gene lost 2 bases and the J gene lost 6 bases, with 13 bases spanning the gap. CDR1 is KGHSH, CDR2 LQKENI, per germline. This CDR3 is built from 14 residues. CDR3 loop: CASSPSEGTNGYTF. CDR3 DNA: TGTGCCAGCTCACCATCCGAGGGTACAAATGGCTACACCTTC.

V is TRBV27 and J is TRBJ2-1, with a weak D call TRBD1 (5 bases). Trimming left V 0 bases short and J 4 bases short, with 10 bases between. The length of the CDR3 is 15 residues. CDR1 MNHEY and CDR2 SMNVEV come from the germline V gene (reference sequence). CDR3 bases: TGTGCCAGCAGTTTATCCCTCCGACAGTACAATGAGCAGTTCTTC. This translates into CASSLSLRQYNEQFF.

V usage is TRBV25-1 and J usage is TRBJ2-1; D may be TRBD1 (6 bases). The CDR3 runs 14 residues. CDR1 and CDR2 (germline): MGHDK, SYGVNS. Deletions cut 3 bases from V and 3 bases from J, with 9 bases between. Here the CDR3 reads CASSEQGIYNEQFF. CDR3 nucleotide sequence: TGTGCCAGCAGTGAGCAGGGGATCTACAATGAGCAGTTCTTC.

The chain uses TRBV30 and TRBJ2-3, with D possibly TRBD1 on 6 matching bases. V shed 5 bases and J shed 1 base, with 16 bases lying between them. This CDR3 is 15 amino acids long. Germline CDR1 and CDR2: GTSNPN and SVGIG (reference sequence). CDR3 protein: CAWDLQGEGTDTQYF. The CDR3 DNA follows: TGTGCCTGGGACCTACAGGGTGAAGGCACAGATACGCAGTATTTT.

V gene TRBV7-2 combines with J gene TRBJ2-3, with D perhaps matching TRBD1 or TRBD2 (6 bases each). Germline lookup yields CDR1 SGHTA and CDR2 FQGNSA. The CDR3 is 16 residues long. V lost 1 base and J lost 1, with 12 bases in between. The CDR3 DNA follows: TGTGCCAGCAGCTTAGGGGCCGGGGGCCGCACAGATACGCAGTATTTT. As protein: CASSLGAGGRTDTQYF.

The chain has TRBV29-1 and TRBJ2-3, with D unresolved. Germline-derived CDR1 and CDR2 are SQVTM and ANQGSEA. The CDR3 length is 11 residues. The V end lost 1 base, the J end lost 6 bases, and 5 bases lay between the germline ends. CDR3 amino acids: CSVEAVDTQYF. In DNA form, the CDR3 reads TGCAGCGTTGAAGCAGTGGATACGCAGTATTTT.

The V gene is TRBV5-1, the J gene TRBJ1-1, with D possibly TRBD1 on 5 matching bases. V was shortened by 5 bases and J by 2 bases, with 19 bases between the two germline ends. Looked up from germline, CDR1 is SGHRS and CDR2 is YFSETQ. This CDR3 comprises 16 residues. The CDR3 loop is CASSQRGSGPNTEAFF. The CDR3 DNA follows: TGCGCCAGCAGTCAAAGAGGGTCAGGGCCCAACACTGAAGCTTTCTTT.

This clone was detected only once. The chain links TRBV5-1 to TRBJ1-5; 7 bases match TRBD1. With 7 bases clipped from V and 3 bases from J, the junction kept 10 bases outside the gene matches. Germline lookup yields CDR1 SGHRS and CDR2 YFSETQ. The CDR3 is 15 residues long. CDR3 DNA: TGCGCCAGCCAAATCGGGACAGACCCCAATCAGCCCCAGCATTTT. Translated, it gives CASQIGTDPNQPQHF. Using reference TRBV5-1 and TRBJ1-5 for the parts outside the CDR3, the full variable domain is KAGVTQTPRYLIKTRGQQVTLSCSPISGHRSVSWYQQTPGQGLQFLFEYFSETQRNKGNFPGRFSGRQFSNSRSEMNVSTLELGDSALYLCASQIGTDPNQPQHFGDGTRLSIL.

V usage is TRBV5-6 and J usage is TRBJ1-5, with 11 bases fitting TRBD1. This CDR3 region has 15 residues. CDR1 SGHDT and CDR2 YYEEEE come from the germline V gene. V shed 0 bases, J shed 11 bases, and the junction held 7 bases outside the gene matches. CDR3 nucleotide sequence: TGTGCCAGCAGCTTGGGGACAGGGGGCGGTGGGACCCAGCATTTT. Residues: CASSLGTGGGGTQHF.

This clone was seen a handful of times. The rearrangement links TRBV5-8 to TRBJ1-4; D is unresolved. The germline V gene has CDR1 SGHTS and CDR2 YDEGEE. The V and J ends lost 2 bases and 7 bases respectively, with 12 bases between them. The CDR3 loop spans 14 amino acids. CDR3 region: CASSFTRLGEKLFF. The CDR3, as DNA: TGTGCCAGCAGCTTTACCCGTTTGGGTGAAAAACTGTTTTTT.

This sequence joins TRBV6-6 and TRBJ1-1; 7 bases map to TRBD1. Germline values: CDR1 MNHNY, CDR2 SVGAGI (reference sequence). This CDR3 region has 11 residues. The trim removed 5 bases at V and 12 bases at J, leaving 6 bases unmatched. The CDR3 region has the DNA TGTGCCAGCAGTATACAGGGGAAACCTTTCTTT. Its translation is CASSIQGKPFF.

The chain joins TRBV30 to TRBJ2-7; 9 bases map to TRBD1. There are 13 residues in the CDR3. CDR1 and CDR2 from the germline V gene are GTSNPN and SVGIG (reference sequence). After removal of 7 bases from V and 2 bases from J, the junction contained 6 bases not matched to a gene. CDR3 DNA sequence: TGTGCCTTGGACCGACAGGGGGCCTACGAGCAGTACTTC. It encodes CALDRQGAYEQYF.

J is TRBJ1-2 and V is TRBV25-1, with 10 positions matching TRBD1. There are 15 residues in the CDR3. Germline V CDR1 and CDR2: MGHDK, SYGVNS. V shed 2 bases, J shed 7 bases, and the junction held 7 bases outside the gene matches. The CDR3 reads CASSEPSTGGGGYTF. CDR3 nucleotide sequence: TGTGCCAGCAGTGAACCCTCGACAGGGGGCGGTGGCTACACCTTC.

The rearrangement uses TRBV5-1 and TRBJ1-6; 7 bases agree with TRBD1. Germline V gene lookup returns CDR1 SGHRS and CDR2 YFSETQ. V shed 6 bases, J shed 10 bases, and the junction held 7 bases outside the gene matches. This CDR3 has 13 residues. Here the CDR3 reads CASNGQGGSPLHF. The DNA of the CDR3 is TGCGCCAGCAACGGGCAGGGGGGATCACCCCTCCACTTT. The complete variable domain, with remaining parts taken from reference TRBV5-1 and TRBJ1-6, reads KAGVTQTPRYLIKTRGQQVTLSCSPISGHRSVSWYQQTPGQGLQFLFEYFSETQRNKGNFPGRFSGRQFSNSRSEMNVSTLELGDSALYLCASNGQGGSPLHFGNGTRLTVT.

The rearrangement links TRBV29-1 to TRBJ1-2, with D possibly being TRBD1 (5 bases). This CDR3 is 15 amino acids long. The V and J ends lost 4 bases and 4 bases respectively, with 19 bases between them. Germline V gives CDR1 SQVTM, CDR2 ANQGSEA. The CDR3 reads CSVGDWSGGSYGYTF. The CDR3 coding sequence is TGCAGCGTTGGCGATTGGTCGGGGGGATCCTATGGCTACACCTTC.

Here the CDR3 reads CASSHPGRVNTEAFF. The CDR3 nucleotides are TGTGCCAGCAGCCACCCCGGACGGGTGAACACTGAAGCTTTCTTT. The chain employs TRBV13 and TRBJ1-1, with no clear D. V gave up 5 bases and J gave up 0 bases, with 13 bases separating them. Germline CDR1 and CDR2: PRHDT and FYEKMQ (reference sequence). The CDR3 has 15 amino acids.

DNA for the CDR3: TGTGCCAGCAGCTTCGGGGGCCACAATCAGCCCCAGCATTTT. Protein sequence: CASSFGGHNQPQHF. This chain joins TRBV13 and TRBJ1-5; weak D call: TRBD1 (6 bases). Germline CDR1 is PRHDT and CDR2 is FYEKMQ (reference sequence). V lost 3 bases and J 3 bases, leaving 9 bases between the germline ends. The CDR3 loop spans 14 amino acids.

CDR3: CASGGSGGAYTEAFF. CDR3 nucleotides: TGTGCCAGCGGGGGGTCAGGGGGCGCCTACACTGAAGCTTTCTTT. This chain uses TRBV11-1 with TRBJ1-1; 8 positions match TRBD1. Germline V gene sequence: CDR1 SGHAT, CDR2 FQDESV (reference sequence). The CDR3 is 15 residues long. The ends lost 8 bases at V and 3 bases at J; junction bases unmatched: 11.

This clone was observed once. This chain joins TRBV6-4 and TRBJ1-5; no clear D. V lost 4 bases to trimming and J lost 4 bases, with 11 bases between them. CDR1 is MRHNA, CDR2 SNTAGT, per germline. This CDR3 region has 14 residues. This CDR3 is CASSAVSGNQPQHF. The DNA of the CDR3 is TGTGCCAGCAGTGCGGTTAGTGGGAATCAGCCCCAGCATTTT.

This clone appeared a single time. The J gene is TRBJ2-2, the V gene TRBV2; D tentatively fits TRBD1 or TRBD2 (6 bases each). CDR1 is SNHLY and CDR2 is FYNNEI in the germline V gene. This CDR3 contains 15 residues. V was cut by 10 bases and J by 1 base, with 16 bases left in between. The CDR3 DNA reads TGTGCCACCTCTTGGGGGGCCGAGAACACCGGGGAGCTGTTTTTT. As protein: CATSWGAENTGELFF.

This clone has a handful of counts. The genes are TRBV7-9 and TRBJ1-3; 7 bases agree with TRBD1. The V gene's germline CDR1 is SEHNR and CDR2 FQNEAQ (reference sequence). Trimming took 7 bases from V and 3 from J; bases not matched to a gene: 9. The CDR3 has 15 amino acids. CDR3 coding DNA: TGTGCCAGCACCACCTCGACAGGGATTGGAAACACCATATATTTT. Translated, it gives CASTTSTGIGNTIYF.